This TCR beta chain was captured by sequencing in a study of blood T cell repertoires in COVID-19. This clone was observed a handful of times. Using immunoSEQ multiplex PCR, the repertoire was profiled, and TCRdb retains in-frame clones only, with some absent. In the table there are around 200,000 clones, 90% of which are singletons. Trimming shortened V by 10 bases and J by 2 bases, and 9 bases separated the two germline ends. The CDR3 is made up of 11 amino acids. The germline CDR1 and CDR2 sequences are MDHEN and SYDVKM. The rearrangement uses TRBV28 and TRBJ2-7; D remains ambiguous. The clonotype comes from a man aged 25 to 45 who had recovered from COVID-19. Sequencing input: PBMCs or T cells enriched from blood (not recorded which). The CDR3: CATGATYEQYF. For the CDR3, the DNA is TGTGCCACCGGAGCCACCTACGAGCAGTACTTC.